This T cell receptor (beta chain) was profiled in a study of cytomegalovirus exposure and HLA in healthy donors. Whole-study results and caveats: Common viral pathogens seemed, in a later analysis, to connect with several of the most significant clusters. The investigators catalogued 150 or so TCR beta chains as cytomegalovirus-associated.

The PCR had 60 Vbeta and 13 Jbeta primers. TCRdb keeps only in-frame clones here, not all; method: immunoSEQ multiplex PCR. The repertoire holds around 110,000 clones, with almost 70% as singletons. About this clone itself: Its specificity is not known.

The germline gives CDR1 MDHEN, CDR2 SYDVKM. Losses at the gene ends were 4 bases for V and 6 bases for J; bases not matched to a gene: 11. This CDR3 has 15 residues. The clonotype was recovered from a man in his thirties or forties in good health and CMV-seropositive. The sequenced sample consisted of PBMCs. The chain joins TRBV28 to TRBJ2-5, with TRBD1 identical over 7 bases. Here the CDR3 reads CASSSVLDRWKTQYF. In nucleotides, the CDR3 is TGTGCCAGCAGTTCCGTGCTGGACAGGTGGAAGACCCAGTACTTC.